This T cell receptor beta chain was captured in a study of OX40 agonist ivuxolimab in advanced cancers. Overall study: Past anti-PD-1, anti-PD-L1 or anti-CTLA-4 therapy was accepted, and 30% to 45% had received some. General study points: Among T cells, CD8+ cells averaged more expanded clones than CD4+ cells. Expanded peripheral T cell antigen specificity was not determined.

A note on this clone: As yet, its antigen is unknown.

Per the germline V gene, CDR1 is SEHNR and CDR2 is FQNEAQ (reference sequence). There are 14 residues in the CDR3. Trimming took 1 base from V and 5 from J, leaving 12 bases between them. The data were produced by immunoSEQ multiplex PCR, yet TCRdb's version contains in-frame clones alone and is incomplete. The sample lists 15,000 to 20,000 clones; approximately 72% were seen once. The sequence came from an adult with an advanced solid tumor such as melanoma, head and neck, liver or kidney cancer. The chain joins TRBV7-9 to TRBJ2-7; D remains ambiguous. The sample in question was CD4+ or CD8+ T cells sorted from blood, obtained in a trial of the OX40 agonist ivuxolimab. This CDR3 is CASSLDPGSHEQYF. The CDR3 DNA sequence: TGTGCCAGCAGCTTAGATCCGGGTTCCCACGAGCAGTACTTC.